A selection of T cell receptor beta chains follows, all from one sample in a study of identical twins. TCRdb reprocessed the 5' RACE reads via MiXCR and lists one record per CDR3 protein. The table shows under 900,000 distinct CDR3 sequences, with about 20% occurring only once. The same sample was also used in a study of T cells expressing NK-cell markers.

The sample consisted of PBMCs. Receptor source: a woman in her late teens or twenties in good health. Both conserved end residues are part of each CDR3. The order of the fields is J gene, V gene, CDR3 protein.

TRBJ2-3	TRBV15	CATRWASTDTQYF
TRBJ2-3	TRBV20-1	CSARWNTDTQYF
TRBJ2-3	TRBV6-1	CASSGAGTSFLTDTQYF
TRBJ2-7	TRBV20-1	CSAIRTTLGSYEQYF
TRBJ1-2	TRBV6-1	CASSATGAYGYTF
TRBJ2-1	TRBV9	CASSVGGTDEQFF
TRBJ1-2	TRBV20-1	CSAAGQGEGYGYTF
TRBJ1-6	TRBV6-6	CASSYSMVQGLGSPLHF
TRBJ2-1	TRBV9	CASSSSVGYNEQFF
TRBJ1-1	TRBV10-3	CAIIPSGNTEAFF
TRBJ2-1	TRBV27	CASSRRANEQFF
TRBJ2-7	TRBV20-1	CCARGGSPKGWYEQYF
TRBJ2-7	TRBV7-9	CASSLGLGGPHEQYF
TRBJ2-1	TRBV20-1	CSARPPTSGKGNEQFF
TRBJ2-2	TRBV19	CASSTGVPGELFF
TRBJ2-2	TRBV5-1	CASTGTSGSAGELFF
TRBJ1-3	TRBV3-1	CASNRRGLGNTIYF
TRBJ2-3	TRBV9	CASSATGGTQYF
TRBJ1-3	TRBV7-9	CASSGQAEHGNTIYF
TRBJ2-1	TRBV20-1	CSARDLVRTDEQFF
TRBJ2-3	TRBV20-1	CSAREVPTDTQYF
TRBJ1-1	TRBV12-3/TRBV12-4	CASSFTGLTLNTEAFF
TRBJ1-4	TRBV4-3	CASSLGGGGWGEKLFF
TRBJ2-1	TRBV11-1	CASSSPPQASGRGGYNEQFF
TRBJ2-7	TRBV7-2	CASSLGQVPGYF
TRBJ1-4	TRBV10-3	CAISEDRQEKLFF
TRBJ2-3	TRBV7-9	CASSQNVRTDTQYF
TRBJ2-6	TRBV28	CASTPSLGPPSGANVLTF
TRBJ2-3	TRBV4-1	CASSLSGGAVTDTQYF
TRBJ2-7	TRBV29-1	CSVGGGESYEQYF
TRBJ2-1	TRBV5-5	CASSLWGRSSYNEQFF
TRBJ2-7	TRBV6-5	CACTTSLEQYF
TRBJ2-3	TRBV5-3	CARSKTRGGPTDTQYF
TRBJ2-7	TRBV5-1	CASSSGTGSYEQYF
TRBJ2-7	TRBV2	CASSETQRLYEQYF
TRBJ2-5	TRBV6-1	CASMSGQETQYF
TRBJ1-1	TRBV20-1	CSARRENTEAFF
TRBJ2-6	TRBV6-1	CAATVELSGANVLTF
TRBJ2-5	TRBV5-1	CASKERGFRETQYF
TRBJ1-2	TRBV10-3	CAIRPGGADLYGYTF
TRBJ2-1	TRBV9	CASSGGLADLYNEQFF
TRBJ2-2	TRBV2	CASSWREGTGELFF
TRBJ2-3	TRBV24-1	CATSGPVLAGETDTQYF
TRBJ2-7	TRBV5-1	CASSLGGVRSSYEQYF
TRBJ2-1	TRBV27	CASRLARGGRYNEQFF
TRBJ2-5	TRBV7-2	CASSLGSRGAGETQYF
TRBJ1-1	TRBV12-3/TRBV12-4	CASSMRNTEAFF
TRBJ2-3	TRBV7-9	CASSPSGGRTDTQYF
TRBJ2-1	TRBV20-1	CSAPSGGSYNEQFF
TRBJ1-1	TRBV15	CATSRAGTNTEAFF
TRBJ2-7	TRBV29-1	CSATGDDVVHEQYF
TRBJ1-1	TRBV12-3/TRBV12-4	CASSSSGHDTEAFF
TRBJ2-7	TRBV20-1	CSAKNRPESYEQYF
TRBJ2-2	TRBV14	CASSHGGTGLTGELFF